Described below is a single TCR beta chain sequence and its context. The target antigen is unknown. Germline and junction disagree at one end, which may indicate a read error. This specimen belongs to a study of T cells and Merkel cell carcinoma outcomes. The study's findings and limits: In Merkel cell carcinoma, repertoire and T-cell density reportedly predicted outcomes.

Germline CDR1 is MDHEN and CDR2 is SYDVKM. The CDR3 covers 12 residues. The data were produced by immunoSEQ multiplex PCR, yet TCRdb's version contains in-frame clones alone and is incomplete. The sample records around 14,000 clones, more than 90% being singletons. The sequenced sample was tumor tissue from Merkel cell carcinoma. The TCR originated in a human donor with Merkel cell carcinoma. The chain couples TRBV28 to TRBJ1-5; D might be TRBD1 (5 bases). CDR3 nucleotide sequence: TGTGCCAGCAGTTCGACAGATCAGTCCCAGCATTTT. Residues: CASSSTDQSQHF. Supplemented by reference TRBV28 and TRBJ1-5, the full variable domain reads DVKVTQSSRYLVKRTGEKVFLECVQDMDHENMFWYRQDPGLGLRLIYFSYDVKMKEKGDIPEGYSVSREKKERFSLILESASTNQTSMYLCASSSTDQSQHFGDGTRLSIL.